These 4 T cell receptor beta chains were all obtained from the same sample, sequenced in a study of blood T cell repertoires in COVID-19. Only in-frame clones appear in the TCRdb table, and some are missing; sequencing was by immunoSEQ multiplex PCR. The table shows around 300,000 clones, with 65% to 90% occurring only once. Source material: peripheral blood. These receptors were taken from a human donor in a cohort sampled during active COVID-19.

This chain uses TRBV19 with TRBJ1-5, with D perhaps TRBD1 (5 bases). With 5 bases removed from V and 3 bases from J, the gap between germline ends came to 20 bases. The CDR3 covers 17 residues. Germline lookup yields CDR1 LNHDA and CDR2 SQIVND (reference sequence). The CDR3 nucleotides are TGTGCCAGTAGTCCAAGCTATCTCGACAGACCCAATCAGCCCCAGCATTTT. It is translated as CASSPSYLDRPNQPQHF. Supplemented by reference TRBV19 and TRBJ1-5, the full variable domain reads DGGITQSPKYLFRKEGQNVTLSCEQNLNHDAMYWYRQDPGQGLRLIYYSQIVNDFQKGDIAEGYSVSREKKESFPLTVTSAQKNPTAFYLCASSPSYLDRPNQPQHFGDGTRLSIL.

The rearrangement links TRBV2 to TRBJ1-1, with D perhaps matching TRBD1 (5 bases). CDR1 and CDR2 (germline): SNHLY, FYNNEI. This CDR3 has 14 amino acids. Deletions cut 4 bases from V and 2 bases from J, with 11 bases between. CDR3 nucleotides: TGTGCCAGCAGTGGGGCCAGGGCTAACACTGAAGCTTTCTTT. Translation gives CASSGARANTEAFF.

V and J are TRBV15 and TRBJ1-2, with D tentatively TRBD1 (5 bases). V was pared by 0 bases and J by 4 bases, with 12 bases between. The CDR3 length is 15 residues. CDR1 is LNHNV and CDR2 is YYDKDF in the germline V gene (reference sequence). Written as DNA, the CDR3 is TGTGCCACCAGCAGAGATCAAGGGGCGCGCTATGGCTACACCTTC. Residues: CATSRDQGARYGYTF.

The chain is built from TRBV2 and TRBJ2-6, with D perhaps matching TRBD2 (7 bases). Trimming took 6 bases from V and 1 from J, leaving 16 bases between them. Looked up from germline, CDR1 is SNHLY and CDR2 is FYNNEI. This CDR3 has 17 amino acids. CDR3 protein: CASRLNREGSGANVLTF. The CDR3 DNA reads as TGTGCCAGCAGACTAAACAGGGAGGGATCTGGGGCCAACGTCCTGACTTTC.